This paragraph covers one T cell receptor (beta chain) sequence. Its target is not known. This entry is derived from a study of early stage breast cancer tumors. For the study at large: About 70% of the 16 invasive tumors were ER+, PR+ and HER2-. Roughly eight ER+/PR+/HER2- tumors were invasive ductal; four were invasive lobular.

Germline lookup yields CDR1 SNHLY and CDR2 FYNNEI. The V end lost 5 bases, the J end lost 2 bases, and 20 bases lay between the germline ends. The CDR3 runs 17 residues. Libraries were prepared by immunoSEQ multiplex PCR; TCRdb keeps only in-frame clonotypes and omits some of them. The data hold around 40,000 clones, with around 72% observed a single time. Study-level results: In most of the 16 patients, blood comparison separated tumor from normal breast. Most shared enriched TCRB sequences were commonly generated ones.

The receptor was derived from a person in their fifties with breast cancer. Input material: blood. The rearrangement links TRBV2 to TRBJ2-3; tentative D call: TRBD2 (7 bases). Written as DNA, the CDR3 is TGTGCCAGCAGTAAAGGGGGGCGGGAGAGTAACACAGATACGCAGTATTTT. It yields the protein CASSKGGRESNTDTQYF. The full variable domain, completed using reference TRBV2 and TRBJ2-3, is EPEVTQTPSHQVTQMGQEVILRCVPISNHLYFYWYRQILGQKVEFLVSFYNNEISEKSEIFDDQFSVERPDGSNFTLKIRSTKLEDSAMYFCASSKGGRESNTDTQYFGPGTRLTVL.